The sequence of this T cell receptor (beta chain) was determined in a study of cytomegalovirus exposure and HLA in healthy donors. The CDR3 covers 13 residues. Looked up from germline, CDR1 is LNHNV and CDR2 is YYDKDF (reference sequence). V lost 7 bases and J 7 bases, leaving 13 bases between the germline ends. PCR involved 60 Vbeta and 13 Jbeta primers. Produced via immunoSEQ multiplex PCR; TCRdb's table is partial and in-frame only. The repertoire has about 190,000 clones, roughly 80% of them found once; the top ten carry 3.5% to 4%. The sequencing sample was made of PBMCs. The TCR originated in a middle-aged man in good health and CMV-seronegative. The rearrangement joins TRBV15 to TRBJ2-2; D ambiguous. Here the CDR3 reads CATIKTRGGELFF. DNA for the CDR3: TGTGCCACCATCAAGACCCGCGGCGGGGAGCTGTTTTTT.